What follows are 5 T cell receptor beta chains derived from one specimen sequenced in a study of cytomegalovirus exposure and HLA in healthy donors. Here immunoSEQ multiplex PCR was the method, and the copy in TCRdb shows in-frame clones only, minus some. This sample has some 210,000 clones, with roughly 84% found just once. Sequencing was performed on PBMCs. The receptors were sampled from a woman aged 18-29 years in good health and CMV-seropositive.

The chain couples TRBV6-4 to TRBJ2-3; the D gene is possibly TRBD2 (5 bases). CDR1 and CDR2 (germline): MRHNA, SNTAGT. This CDR3 comprises 13 residues. Trimming removed 3 bases from V and 5 bases from J, with 9 bases in between. This CDR3 is CASSDSVGDTQYF. The DNA for the CDR3 is TGTGCCAGCAGTGATAGCGTCGGAGATACGCAGTATTTT.

The V call is TRBV7-6, the J call TRBJ2-7, with 9 bases aligning to TRBD1. Trimming cost V 5 bases and J 0 bases; bases outside gene matches: 23. Germline CDR1 SGHVS, CDR2 FNYEAQ. This CDR3 has 21 amino acids. CDR3 coding DNA: TGTGCCAGCAGCAAAGGATACGGGGGACAGGGAAATTCTAATAGCTCCTACGAGCAGTACTTC. It yields the protein CASSKGYGGQGNSNSSYEQYF.

V and J are TRBV30 and TRBJ1-5, with 8 positions matching TRBD1. Trimming took 0 bases from V and 6 from J; bases not matched to a gene: 10. The CDR3 is made up of 16 amino acids. Germline V gene lookup returns CDR1 GTSNPN and CDR2 SVGIG (reference sequence). The CDR3 nucleotides are TGTGCCTGGAGTGTAAGCGGACAGGGAACGACTCAGCCCCAGCATTTT. Residues: CAWSVSGQGTTQPQHF.

V and J are TRBV5-1 and TRBJ2-7; 12 nucleotides line up with TRBD1. The CDR3 contains 14 residues. V shed 5 bases and J 2 bases; nucleotides not matched to a gene: 2. Germline CDR1 reads SGHRS; CDR2 reads YFSETQ. The chain's CDR3 is CASRGQGAAYEQYF. CDR3 in DNA: TGCGCCAGCAGGGGACAGGGGGCCGCCTACGAGCAGTACTTC. The full variable domain, its missing parts supplied by reference TRBV5-1 and TRBJ2-7, is KAGVTQTPRYLIKTRGQQVTLSCSPISGHRSVSWYQQTPGQGLQFLFEYFSETQRNKGNFPGRFSGRQFSNSRSEMNVSTLELGDSALYLCASRGQGAAYEQYFGPGTRLTVT.

The V gene is TRBV29-1, the J gene TRBJ2-1; 9 bases agree with TRBD2. V was pared by 7 bases and J by 7 bases, with 14 bases of the junction left unmatched. CDR3 size: 15 residues. Per the germline V gene, CDR1 is SQVTM and CDR2 is ANQGSEA. The CDR3 DNA reads TGCAGCGCCACCGAGGGCCTAGCGGGAAAGAATGAGCAGTTCTTC. It yields the protein CSATEGLAGKNEQFF.